Detailed here is one T cell receptor beta chain. The sample comes from a study of beta chain features in type 1 diabetes. Every donor had blood drawn once into heparin, roughly 100 mL on average. CD4+ naive, central memory, regulatory and stem cell-like memory cells were sorted via CD45RO/CCR7/CD25/CD127/CD95/CD27. The CDR3 runs to 18 residues. The J segment lost 1 base and the V segment lost 8 bases, leaving 14 bases of the junction unmatched. Germline V gene data show CDR1 as SGHTA and CDR2 as FQGNSA. The study reverse transcribed the entire isolated RNA, so it sequenced expressed TCRB transcripts. Naive, central memory and regulatory T cell samples averaged roughly 3.4 million immunoSEQ reads each. Generated by immunoSEQ multiplex PCR, the TCRdb table keeps only in-frame clones and is missing some. The sample holds approximately 340,000 clones, over 12% seen once.

The TCR comes from a woman aged 18-29 years in good health. Sequenced input: naive CD4+ T cells from blood. The chain carries TRBV7-2 and TRBJ2-1; TRBD2 aligns across 10 bases. CDR3: CASARGVAGGISYNEQFF. The CDR3 DNA is TGTGCCAGCGCTCGGGGGGTAGCGGGAGGAATTTCCTACAATGAGCAGTTCTTC.